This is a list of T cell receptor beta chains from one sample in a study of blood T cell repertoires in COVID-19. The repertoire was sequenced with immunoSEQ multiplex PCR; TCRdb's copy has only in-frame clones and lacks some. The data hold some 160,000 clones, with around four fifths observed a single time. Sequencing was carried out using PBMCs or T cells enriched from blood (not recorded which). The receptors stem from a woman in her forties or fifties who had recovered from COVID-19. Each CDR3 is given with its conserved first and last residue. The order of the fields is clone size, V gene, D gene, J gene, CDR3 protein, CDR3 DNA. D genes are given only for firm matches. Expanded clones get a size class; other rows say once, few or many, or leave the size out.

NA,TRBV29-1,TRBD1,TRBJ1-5,CSALGGGGNQPQHF,TGCAGCGCCTTAGGGGGCGGCGGCAATCAGCCCCAGCATTTT
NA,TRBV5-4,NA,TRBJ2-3,CASSLRGGTDTQYF,TGTGCCAGCAGCCTCAGGGGGGGCACAGATACGCAGTATTTT
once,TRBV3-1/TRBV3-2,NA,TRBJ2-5,CASSQVTEETQYF,TGTGCCAGCAGCCAAGTCACAGAAGAGACCCAGTACTTC
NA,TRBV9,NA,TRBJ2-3,CASSESGSPGDTQYF,TGTGCCAGCAGCGAATCCGGGTCCCCGGGGGATACGCAGTATTTT
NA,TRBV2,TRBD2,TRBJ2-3,CASSKSGTSVHTQYF,TGTGCCAGCAGTAAAAGCGGGACTAGCGTCCATACGCAGTATTTT
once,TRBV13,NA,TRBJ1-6,CASSVLRAGEEHNSPLHF,TGTGCCAGCAGCGTATTGAGGGCAGGGGAAGAGCATAATTCACCCCTCCACTTT
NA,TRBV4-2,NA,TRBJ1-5,CASSQDLNQPQHF,TGTGCCAGCAGCCAAGATCTCAATCAGCCCCAGCATTTT
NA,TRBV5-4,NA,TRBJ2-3,CASRNGSGDTQYF,TGTGCCAGCAGGAACGGGAGTGGAGATACGCAGTATTTT
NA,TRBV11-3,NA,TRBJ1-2,CASSLGGNNYGYTF,TGTGCCAGCAGCTTAGGGGGCAATAACTATGGCTACACCTTC
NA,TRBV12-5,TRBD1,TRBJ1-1,CASGEQGATEAFF,TGTGCTAGTGGAGAACAGGGGGCCACTGAAGCTTTCTTT
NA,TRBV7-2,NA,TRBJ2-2,CASSLARQELFF,TGTGCCAGCAGCTTAGCTAGACAGGAGCTGTTTTTT
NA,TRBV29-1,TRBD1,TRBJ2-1,CSAQTGTVNNEQFF,TGCAGCGCCCAGACCGGGACAGTCAACAATGAGCAGTTCTTC
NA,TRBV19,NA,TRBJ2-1,CASRDSQNNEQFF,TGTGCCAGTCGAGACTCCCAAAACAATGAGCAGTTCTTC
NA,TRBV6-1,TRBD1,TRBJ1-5,CASSDRTGVHQPQHF,TGTGCCAGCAGTGATCGGACAGGGGTGCATCAGCCCCAGCATTTT
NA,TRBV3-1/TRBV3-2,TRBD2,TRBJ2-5,CASGGSRAETQYF,TGTGCCAGCGGCGGGAGCCGTGCGGAGACCCAGTACTTC
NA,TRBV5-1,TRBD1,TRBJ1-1,CASSARTGAGEAFF,TGCGCCAGCAGCGCCAGGACAGGGGCCGGCGAAGCTTTCTTT
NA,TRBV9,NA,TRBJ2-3,CASSPSTFSTDTQYF,TGTGCCAGCAGCCCTAGCACCTTTAGCACAGATACGCAGTATTTT
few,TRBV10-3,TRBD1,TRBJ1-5,CAISESRTGTFSSNQPQHF,TGTGCCATCAGTGAGTCCCGGACAGGGACGTTTTCTAGCAATCAGCCCCAGCATTTT
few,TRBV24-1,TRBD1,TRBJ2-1,CATSDFPGTAGQFF,TGTGCCACCAGTGATTTCCCTGGGACAGCCGGGCAGTTCTTC
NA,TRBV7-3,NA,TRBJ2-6,CASSPWGLKSNVLTF,TGTGCCAGCAGCCCGTGGGGCCTCAAATCAAACGTCCTGACTTTC